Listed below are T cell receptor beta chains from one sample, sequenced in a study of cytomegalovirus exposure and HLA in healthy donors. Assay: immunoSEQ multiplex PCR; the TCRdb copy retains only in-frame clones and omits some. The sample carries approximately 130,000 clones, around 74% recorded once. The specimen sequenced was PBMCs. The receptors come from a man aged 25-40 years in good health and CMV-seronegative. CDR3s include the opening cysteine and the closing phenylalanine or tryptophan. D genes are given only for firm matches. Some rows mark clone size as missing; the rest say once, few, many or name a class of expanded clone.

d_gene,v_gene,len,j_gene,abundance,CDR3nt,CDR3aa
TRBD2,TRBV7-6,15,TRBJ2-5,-,TGTGCCAGCAGCTACGCGATAGCGGGGCAAGAGACCCAGTACTTC,CASSYAIAGQETQYF
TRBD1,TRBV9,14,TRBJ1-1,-,TGTGCCAGCAACTTACAGGGGGGGAACACTGAAGCTTTCTTT,CASNLQGGNTEAFF
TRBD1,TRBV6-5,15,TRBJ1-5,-,TGTGCCAGCAGTTACTCGGGACAGGGCGATCAGCCCCAGCATTTT,CASSYSGQGDQPQHF
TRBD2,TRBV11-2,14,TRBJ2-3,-,TGTGCCAGCAACACAGGACTAGCGGGTCCCCCGGAGTATTTT,CASNTGLAGPPEYF
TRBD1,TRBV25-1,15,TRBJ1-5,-,TGTGCCAGCAGTGAAGGACAGGGGTTGAATCAGCCCCAGCATTTT,CASSEGQGLNQPQHF
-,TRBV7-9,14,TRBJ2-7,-,TGTGCCAGCAGCCGATCAGGGGAAGGGGACGAGCAGTACTTC,CASSRSGEGDEQYF
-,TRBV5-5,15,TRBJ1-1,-,TGTGCCAGCAGCTTGGAGGGGAATATGAACACTGAAGCTTTCTTT,CASSLEGNMNTEAFF
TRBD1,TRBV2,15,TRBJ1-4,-,TGTGCCAGCAGTCGACAGGGGGCTTATAATGAAAAACTGTTTTTT,CASSRQGAYNEKLFF
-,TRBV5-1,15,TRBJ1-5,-,TGCGCCAGCAGCTTGAGTAGCGGGAACAATCAGCCCCAGCATTTT,CASSLSSGNNQPQHF
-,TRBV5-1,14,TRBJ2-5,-,TGCGCCAGCAGCACACAGCGGGTGCAAGAGACCCAGTACTTC,CASSTQRVQETQYF
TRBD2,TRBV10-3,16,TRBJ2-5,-,TGTGCCATCAGTTTCAAGCGGGAAAGCCCCCAAGAGACCCAGTACTTC,CAISFKRESPQETQYF
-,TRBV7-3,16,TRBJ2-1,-,TGTGCCAGCAGCTTAACTGGAGGGGCCTCAAGCCATGAGCAGTTCTTC,CASSLTGGASSHEQFF
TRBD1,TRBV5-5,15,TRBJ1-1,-,TGTGCCAGCGTAAACCCCTGGACAGGGAGCACTGAAGCTTTCTTT,CASVNPWTGSTEAFF
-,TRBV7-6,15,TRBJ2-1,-,TGTGCCAGCAGCTTAGGTCAGCGGGCTATGAAAGAGCAGTTCTTC,CASSLGQRAMKEQFF
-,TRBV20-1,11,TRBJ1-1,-,TGCAGTGCTTGGGCTAACACTGAAGCTTTCTTT,CSAWANTEAFF
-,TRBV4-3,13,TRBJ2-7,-,TGCGCCAGCAGCCAAGACAGGGGCTACGAGCAGTACTTC,CASSQDRGYEQYF
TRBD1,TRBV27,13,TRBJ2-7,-,TGTGCCAGCAGCGTGACAGGGGTCCACGAGCAGTACTTC,CASSVTGVHEQYF
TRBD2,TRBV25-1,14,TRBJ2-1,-,TGTGCCAGCAGTCCTAGCGGGGGGCCTAATGAGCAGTTCTTC,CASSPSGGPNEQFF
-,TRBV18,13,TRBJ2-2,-,TGTGCCAGCACAACAGGGAACACCGGGGAGCTGTTTTTT,CASTTGNTGELFF
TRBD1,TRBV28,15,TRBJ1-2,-,TGTGCCAGCAGTTTATTAGGGACAGTTAACTATGGCTACACCTTC,CASSLLGTVNYGYTF
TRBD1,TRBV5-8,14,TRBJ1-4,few,TGTGCCAGCAGACGCCGGGACAGTCATGAAAAACTGTTTTTT,CASRRRDSHEKLFF
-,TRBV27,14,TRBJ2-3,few,TGTGCCAGCAGTTACGCGGGTAGCACAGATACGCAGTATTTT,CASSYAGSTDTQYF
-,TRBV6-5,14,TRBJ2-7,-,TGTGCCAGCAGATCCTCCCTCGACAGCTACGAGCAGTACTTC,CASRSSLDSYEQYF
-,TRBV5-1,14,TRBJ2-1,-,TGCGCCAGCAGCTTGGGTCAGACCTACAATGAGCAGTTCTTC,CASSLGQTYNEQFF
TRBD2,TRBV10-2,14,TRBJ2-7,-,TGCGCCAGCAAGGTGGCTAGCGGGAGCTACGAGCAGTACTTC,CASKVASGSYEQYF
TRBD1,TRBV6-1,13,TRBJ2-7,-,TGTGCCACCAGGACAGGACTCTCCTACGAGCAGTACTTC,CATRTGLSYEQYF
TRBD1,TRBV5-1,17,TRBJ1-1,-,TGCGCCAGCAGCCGGGGACAGGTGGCGACTATGAACACTGAAGCTTTCTTT,CASSRGQVATMNTEAFF
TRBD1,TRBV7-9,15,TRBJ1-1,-,TGTGCCAGCAGCTTACGCGACAGGGTGAACACTGAAGCTTTCTTT,CASSLRDRVNTEAFF
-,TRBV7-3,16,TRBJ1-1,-,TGTGCCAGCAGCTTAGGGGACTTTCGGATGAACACTGAAGCTTTCTTT,CASSLGDFRMNTEAFF
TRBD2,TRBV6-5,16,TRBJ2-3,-,TGTGCCAGCAGTTACTCCGTGACTAGCGGCACAGATACGCAGTATTTT,CASSYSVTSGTDTQYF
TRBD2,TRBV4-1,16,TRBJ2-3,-,TGCGCCAGCAGCCAAGAGCCGGGGGGGAGGACAGATACGCAGTATTTT,CASSQEPGGRTDTQYF
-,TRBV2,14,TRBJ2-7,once,TGTGCCAGCAGTGTCCGGGAGAGCTCCTACGAGCAGTACTTC,CASSVRESSYEQYF
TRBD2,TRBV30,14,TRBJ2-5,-,TGTGCCTGGAGTCCCCGGGGACTAGGGGAGACCCAGTACTTC,CAWSPRGLGETQYF
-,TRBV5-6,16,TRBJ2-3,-,TGTGCCAGCAGCTTGGCTAGTCTTGATCGACTAGATACGCAGTATTTT,CASSLASLDRLDTQYF
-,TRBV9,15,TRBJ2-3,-,TGTGCCAGCAGCGGGCTCGTGCAGGGCACAGATACGCAGTATTTT,CASSGLVQGTDTQYF
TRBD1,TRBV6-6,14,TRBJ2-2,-,TGTGCCAGCAGTTACTCGACAGGGGTCGGGGAGCTGTTTTTT,CASSYSTGVGELFF
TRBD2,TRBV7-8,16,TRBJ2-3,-,TGTGCCAGCAGTTATAGGACGGGGGGTTACACAGATACGCAGTATTTT,CASSYRTGGYTDTQYF
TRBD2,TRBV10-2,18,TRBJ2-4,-,TGCGCCAGCCACTCCGGGCGGGGGGCGCGGATAGCCAAAAACATTCAGTACTTC,CASHSGRGARIAKNIQYF
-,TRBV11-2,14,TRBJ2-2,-,TGTGCCAGCAGCGAACAGGGAGGGACCGGGGAGCTGTTTTTT,CASSEQGGTGELFF
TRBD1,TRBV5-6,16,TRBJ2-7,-,TGTGCCAGCAGCTTGGAGACAGGGGGAGGCCTCTACGAGCAGTACTTC,CASSLETGGGLYEQYF
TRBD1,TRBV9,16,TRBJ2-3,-,TGTGCCAGCAGCCCCCGGACAGGGGGCAACACAGATACGCAGTATTTT,CASSPRTGGNTDTQYF
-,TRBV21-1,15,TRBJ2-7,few,TGTGCCAGCAGCAAGGAAGGACAGGGGCCAAAGGAGCAGTACTTC,CASSKEGQGPKEQYF
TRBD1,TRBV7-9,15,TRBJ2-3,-,TGTGCCAGCAGTCGACAGGGCACTAGCACAGATACGCAGTATTTT,CASSRQGTSTDTQYF
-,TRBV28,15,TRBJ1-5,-,TGTGCCAGCAGTTTTGAGGGCCTTAGCAATCAGCCCCAGCATTTT,CASSFEGLSNQPQHF
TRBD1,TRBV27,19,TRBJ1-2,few,TGTGCCAGCAGTTCTAGAGGGGGCTCTAACCCACCTCTTAACTATGGCTACACCTTC,CASSSRGGSNPPLNYGYTF
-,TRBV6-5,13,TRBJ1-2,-,TGTGCCAGCAGCCAAGGCGCACGCGGGGGCTACACCTTC,CASSQGARGGYTF
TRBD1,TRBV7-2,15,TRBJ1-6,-,TGTGCCAGCAGCCCACAGGGGGATTTCAATTCACCCCTCCACTTT,CASSPQGDFNSPLHF
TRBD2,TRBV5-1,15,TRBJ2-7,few,TGCGCCAGCAGCTTTATAGCGGGAGGGTCCTACGAGCAGTACTTC,CASSFIAGGSYEQYF
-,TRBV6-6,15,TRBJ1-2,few,TGTGCCAGCCATGTGGCCGCCCAGGCTAACTATGGCTACACCTTC,CASHVAAQANYGYTF
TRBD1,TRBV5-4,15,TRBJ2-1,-,TGTGCCAGCAGCGCCACAGGGGGCTCCTACAATGAGCAGTTCTTC,CASSATGGSYNEQFF
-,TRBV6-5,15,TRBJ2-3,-,TGTGCCAGCAAAAATGGGGCAGGGAGCACAGATACGCAGTATTTT,CASKNGAGSTDTQYF